The 23 T cell receptor beta chains presented below share a single source sample, sequenced in a study of shared clonotypes between healthy human individuals. Profiled with immunoSEQ multiplex PCR; TCRdb holds only in-frame clones, not every one. The sample holds fewer than 3 million clones, approximately 90% seen once. Sequences were obtained from naive CD4+ T cells from PBMCs. Indicated subset: CD45RA+ positively selected. All receptors come from a man between 18 and 29 years old in good health. Some clones in this sample may be carry-over from other donors' samples.

In its sample, this clone was seen a few times. The rearrangement links TRBV28 to TRBJ2-7; 11 bases are shared with TRBD2. The CDR3 loop spans 15 amino acids. In germline, CDR1 is MDHEN, CDR2 SYDVKM. The trim removed 2 bases at V and 3 bases at J, leaving 3 bases unmatched. CDR3 residues: CASSLGTSGYYEQYF. The DNA for the CDR3 is TGTGCCAGCAGTTTAGGGACTAGCGGATACTACGAGCAGTACTTC.

This clone came up once. V usage is TRBV6-6 and J usage is TRBJ2-7, with D perhaps matching TRBD1 or TRBD2 (5 bases each). The CDR3 spans 15 residues. Trimming took 5 bases from V and 0 from J, leaving 14 bases between them. Germline assignment: CDR1 MNHNY and CDR2 SVGAGI (reference sequence). The CDR3 DNA follows: TGTGCCAGCAGTCAGGGACGGGCTGGCTCCTACGAGCAGTACTTC. Translating gives CASSQGRAGSYEQYF.

This clone turned up a few times. The chain employs TRBV10-3 and TRBJ1-2, with D unclear. The length of the CDR3 is 15 residues. Trimming shortened V by 0 bases and J by 0 bases, and 8 bases separated the two germline ends. Germline CDR1 and CDR2: ENHRY and SYGVKD. CDR3 nucleotides: TGTGCCATCAGTGAGTCCGGGGAAGCTAACTATGGCTACACCTTC. This encodes CAISESGEANYGYTF.

V is TRBV18 and J is TRBJ1-1, with D maybe TRBD1 (6 bases). V lost 4 bases and J lost 0, with 18 bases in between. CDR1 KGHSH and CDR2 LQKENI come from the germline V gene. There are 17 residues in the CDR3. The CDR3 reads CASSLTSNTGLNTEAFF. The CDR3 region has the DNA TGTGCCAGCTCACTTACATCCAATACAGGGCTGAACACTGAAGCTTTCTTT. The whole variable domain, remainder taken from reference TRBV18 and TRBJ1-1, is NAGVMQNPRHLVRRRGQEARLRCSPMKGHSHVYWYRQLPEEGLKFMVYLQKENIIDESGMPKERFSAEFPKEGPSILRIQQVVRGDSAAYFCASSLTSNTGLNTEAFFGQGTRLTVV.

The chain is built from TRBV4-1 and TRBJ2-5; D is perhaps TRBD1 (6 bases). This CDR3 spans 15 amino acids. V gave up 3 bases and J gave up 5 bases, with 16 bases separating them. Germline CDR1 reads MGHRA; CDR2 reads YSYEKL. This chain's CDR3 is CASSHLTGKHETQYF. In DNA form, the CDR3 reads TGCGCCAGCAGCCATTTAACAGGGAAGCACGAGACCCAGTACTTC.

The chain uses TRBV4-2 and TRBJ2-2, with unresolved D. With 1 base removed from V and 3 bases from J, the gap between germline ends came to 6 bases. This CDR3 is built from 14 residues. Looked up from germline, CDR1 is LGHNA and CDR2 is YNFKEQ. In nucleotides, the CDR3 is TGTGCCAGCAGCCAAGCTGTCCACACCGGGGAGCTGTTTTTT. Its protein is CASSQAVHTGELFF.

The V call is TRBV10-3, the J call TRBJ2-1, with D perhaps matching TRBD1 or TRBD2 (5 bases each). V lost 4 bases and J 8 bases, leaving 21 bases between the germline ends. The germline V gene has CDR1 ENHRY and CDR2 SYGVKD. This CDR3 is built from 16 residues. CDR3 nucleotide sequence: TGTGCCATCAGTGGGTCCGGGACGCACCCCAGTTATGAGCAGTTCTTC. This codes for CAISGSGTHPSYEQFF.

The V and J genes are TRBV27 and TRBJ2-7, with a tentative D call TRBD2 (6 bases). CDR1 is MNHEY, CDR2 SMNVEV, per germline (reference sequence). This CDR3 is 19 amino acids long. V was cut by 5 bases and J by 6 bases, with 32 bases left in between. The CDR3 region is CASSPSSRDPREVISEQYF. CDR3 DNA: TGTGCCAGCAGTCCCTCCTCGCGCGACCCTAGGGAGGTCATTTCCGAGCAGTACTTC.

This clone has only a few counts. The chain links TRBV5-1 to TRBJ2-1, with 13 bases lining up with TRBD2. Germline lookup yields CDR1 SGHRS and CDR2 YFSETQ. V was pared by 3 bases and J by 4 bases, with 4 bases of the junction left unmatched. CDR3 size: 16 residues. CDR3 region: CASSYGLAGEYNEQFF. The CDR3 DNA reads TGCGCCAGCAGCTACGGACTAGCGGGAGAGTACAATGAGCAGTTCTTC.

V is TRBV28 and J is TRBJ2-7; TRBD2 aligns across 7 bases. The CDR3 loop spans 15 amino acids. The ends lost 7 bases at V and 3 bases at J; junction bases unmatched: 12. Germline CDR1 is MDHEN and CDR2 is SYDVKM. The CDR3 is CASIPPGGPSYEQYF. For the CDR3, the DNA is TGTGCCAGCATCCCCCCGGGGGGACCGAGCTACGAGCAGTACTTC.

This rearrangement joins TRBV10-3 to TRBJ1-1, with a possible D match to TRBD1 (6 bases). The CDR3 contains 16 residues. From germline, CDR1 is ENHRY and CDR2 SYGVKD. The V gene lost 1 base and the J gene lost 0 bases, with 12 bases spanning the gap. CDR3 sequence: CAISEWGGQMNTEAFF. CDR3 nucleotides: TGTGCCATCAGTGAGTGGGGAGGACAGATGAACACTGAAGCTTTCTTT.

The chain employs TRBV27 and TRBJ1-1, with D perhaps TRBD1 (6 bases). This CDR3 is 14 amino acids long. Per the germline V gene, CDR1 is MNHEY and CDR2 is SMNVEV (reference sequence). With 5 bases removed from V and 1 base from J, the gap between germline ends came to 11 bases. DNA of the CDR3: TGTGCCAGCAGTACGCGGACAGCGAACACTGAAGCTTTCTTT. It yields the protein CASSTRTANTEAFF.

This clone was counted between two and nine times. The rearrangement uses TRBV2 and TRBJ1-1; unclear D gene. Germline V gene lookup returns CDR1 SNHLY and CDR2 FYNNEI. With 3 bases removed from V and 4 bases from J, the gap between germline ends came to 6 bases. This CDR3 has 12 amino acids. DNA for the CDR3: TGTGCCAGCAGTGACGCCTTCACTGAAGCTTTCTTT. Translating it yields CASSDAFTEAFF. The complete variable domain, with remaining parts taken from reference TRBV2 and TRBJ1-1, reads EPEVTQTPSHQVTQMGQEVILRCVPISNHLYFYWYRQILGQKVEFLVSFYNNEISEKSEIFDDQFSVERPDGSNFTLKIRSTKLEDSAMYFCASSDAFTEAFFGQGTRLTVV.

The gene calls are TRBV7-8 and TRBJ2-1; D might be TRBD2 (5 bases). From germline, CDR1 is SGHVS and CDR2 FQNEAQ. This CDR3 contains 15 residues. The V gene lost 1 base and the J gene lost 4 bases, with 11 bases spanning the gap. CDR3 in amino acids: CASSLGRANYNEQFF. The CDR3 nucleotides are TGTGCCAGCAGCTTAGGGCGGGCGAATTACAATGAGCAGTTCTTC.

CDR3 sequence reads: CASIRPAWVTQYF. The CDR3 DNA reads TGTGCCAGCATTCGACCCGCCTGGGTTACGCAGTATTTT. The chain uses TRBV6-4 and TRBJ2-3; D unclear. The CDR3 length is 13 residues. Germline V gene data show CDR1 as MRHNA and CDR2 as SNTAGT. V shed 7 bases and J shed 8 bases, with 16 bases lying between them.

As to this clone: In the same sample, other DNA sequences code for this CDR3. V and J are TRBV5-1 and TRBJ1-3; a possible D gene is TRBD1 (5 bases). The V end lost 5 bases, the J end lost 2 bases, and 11 bases lay between the germline ends. CDR1 SGHRS and CDR2 YFSETQ come from the germline V gene. This CDR3 comprises 14 residues. The CDR3 sequence: CASSSGTAGNTIYF. CDR3 DNA: TGCGCCAGCAGTTCCGGGACGGCTGGAAACACCATATATTTT.

The V and J genes are TRBV4-1 and TRBJ2-7; D not certain. The CDR3 consists of 12 residues. V was pared by 3 bases and J by 6 bases, with 9 bases between. Germline V CDR1 and CDR2: MGHRA, YSYEKL. CDR3 coding DNA: TGCGCCAGCAGCCAGCCCTTCGGCGAGCAGTACTTC. This encodes CASSQPFGEQYF.

This chain connects TRBV4-1 to TRBJ1-5; D not certain. V lost 4 bases, J lost 3 bases, and 16 bases lay in between. Germline CDR1 is MGHRA and CDR2 is YSYEKL. The CDR3 spans 16 residues. The CDR3 region has the DNA TGCGCCAGCAGCCGAAGAGGAGACGGGAACAATCAGCCCCAGCATTTT. Residues: CASSRRGDGNNQPQHF.

About this clone itself: Other DNA variants within this sample encode the same CDR3. The chain combines TRBV5-1 with TRBJ2-2, with 8 positions matching TRBD2. The CDR3 extends over 15 amino acids. V shed 4 bases and J 0 bases; nucleotides not matched to a gene: 2. Germline values: CDR1 SGHRS, CDR2 YFSETQ. The CDR3 DNA sequence: TGCGCCAGCAGCCCGGGACTAGCGAACACCGGGGAGCTGTTTTTT. Its translation: CASSPGLANTGELFF.

The chain employs TRBV2 and TRBJ2-3, with TRBD2 as a possible D gene (6 bases). Germline assignment: CDR1 SNHLY and CDR2 FYNNEI. V dropped 6 bases and J dropped 4 bases, with 20 bases sitting between them. The CDR3 totals 16 residues. CDR3 protein: CASRPVVAGRSDTQYF. The CDR3 DNA reads as TGTGCCAGCAGGCCAGTAGTGGCCGGGAGATCAGATACGCAGTATTTT.

This clone occurred a few times. The gene calls are TRBV2 and TRBJ2-1, with D possibly being TRBD2 (6 bases). The V end was cut by 8 bases, the J end by 4 bases, with 15 bases between. Germline V gives CDR1 SNHLY, CDR2 FYNNEI. This CDR3 is 14 amino acids long. The CDR3 DNA follows: TGTGCCAGCGGGGGAGGATCGGGATACAATGAGCAGTTCTTC. Encoded protein: CASGGGSGYNEQFF.

This sequence joins TRBV6-5 and TRBJ2-1; maybe TRBD2 (5 bases). The CDR3 covers 14 residues. V dropped 6 bases and J dropped 7 bases, with 16 bases sitting between them. Germline assignment: CDR1 MNHEY and CDR2 SVGAGI. The CDR3 is CASRESGGVNEQFF. Here the CDR3 DNA reads TGTGCCAGCAGGGAGAGCGGTGGGGTTAATGAGCAGTTCTTC.

This chain links TRBV5-1 with TRBJ1-1, with D tentatively TRBD1 (5 bases). This CDR3 contains 13 residues. Trimming removed 7 bases from V and 5 bases from J, with 15 bases in between. Germline V gives CDR1 SGHRS, CDR2 YFSETQ. The CDR3 here is CASGLGGFTEAFF. The CDR3 DNA is TGCGCCAGCGGTTTGGGGGGGTTTACTGAAGCTTTCTTT. The complete variable domain, with remaining parts taken from reference TRBV5-1 and TRBJ1-1, reads KAGVTQTPRYLIKTRGQQVTLSCSPISGHRSVSWYQQTPGQGLQFLFEYFSETQRNKGNFPGRFSGRQFSNSRSEMNVSTLELGDSALYLCASGLGGFTEAFFGQGTRLTVV.